The 31 T cell receptor beta chains below all came from one sample that was sequenced in a study of T cell repertoires in cytomegalovirus infection. No antigen is known for these receptors. TCRdb independently ran MiXCR on the reads; one entry per CDR3 protein. The sample carries 300,000 to 400,000 distinct CDR3 sequences, 25% to 30% recorded once. Material: cultured PBMCs, obtained from culture after CMV antigen stimulation. The receptors stem from a human donor in good health (CMV status not recorded). Some clones in this sample may be carry-over from other donors' samples.

The genes are TRBV12-3 or TRBV12-4 and TRBJ1-5; 9 bases line up with TRBD1. V gave up 6 bases and J gave up 2 bases; unmatched junction bases: 11. CDR3 size: 17 residues. The CDR3 loop is CASSQDRGVRGNQPQHF. The CDR3 coding sequence is TGTGCCAGCAGCCAAGACAGGGGGGTTCGAGGCAATCAGCCCCAGCATTTT.

A few counts support this clonotype. The chain links TRBV11-2 to TRBJ2-2, with TRBD2 identical over 9 bases. The junction had 7 bases not matched to a gene; V was cut back by 6 bases and J by 8 bases. The germline gives CDR1 SGHAT, CDR2 FQNNGV. The CDR3 has 14 amino acids. The CDR3 sequence is CASSFGGRGGELFF. The CDR3 region has the DNA TGTGCCAGCAGTTTTGGCGGGAGGGGAGGGGAGCTGTTTTTT.

The V gene is TRBV7-9, the J gene TRBJ1-2; D not certain. This CDR3 has 13 amino acids. Germline CDR1 and CDR2: SEHNR and FQNEAQ (reference sequence). Trimming removed 0 bases from V and 3 bases from J, with 5 bases in between. CDR3 DNA sequence: TGTGCCAGCAGCTTAGCGACGGACTATGGCTACACCTTC. Its translation: CASSLATDYGYTF.

This clonotype was seen more than once but under ten times. The V gene is TRBV10-3, the J gene TRBJ2-1, with 7 bases aligning to TRBD1. This CDR3 contains 11 residues. CDR1 is ENHRY, CDR2 SYGVKD, per germline. The V gene end was trimmed by 10 bases and the J gene end by 7 bases; junction bases not matched to a gene: 4. CDR3: CANGDSNEQFF. DNA for the CDR3: TGTGCCAACGGGGACAGTAATGAGCAGTTCTTC.

The V and J genes are TRBV4-1 and TRBJ1-2; D uncertain. The CDR3 has 15 residues. The germline V and J ends were trimmed by 0 bases and 4 bases, with 12 bases remaining between them. Germline V gene sequence: CDR1 MGHRA, CDR2 YSYEKL. Here the CDR3 DNA reads TGCGCCAGCAGCCAAGATAAATCGGTGGGCTATGGCTACACCTTC. Residues: CASSQDKSVGYGYTF.

This clonotype has just a few counts. The J gene is TRBJ1-1, the V gene TRBV12-3 or TRBV12-4; no definite D call. The CDR3 is 16 residues long. The germline V and J ends were trimmed by 5 bases and 2 bases, with 18 bases remaining between them. The CDR3 spells CASSQGIGKLNTEAFF. The CDR3 DNA reads TGTGCCAGCAGTCAAGGGATAGGGAAACTTAACACTGAAGCTTTCTTT.

The chain joins TRBV7-2 to TRBJ2-1; 11 bases are shared with TRBD2. V shed 3 bases, J shed 6 bases, and the junction held 10 bases outside the gene matches. The germline V gene encodes CDR1 SGHTA and CDR2 FQGNSA. This CDR3 has 17 residues. The CDR3 spells CASSFTSGRTGGNEQFF. The CDR3, as DNA: TGTGCCAGCAGCTTCACTAGCGGGAGAACCGGTGGCAATGAGCAGTTCTTC. Full variable domain (remainder filled in from reference TRBV7-2 and TRBJ2-1): GAGVSQSPSNKVTEKGKDVELRCDPISGHTALYWYRQSLGQGLEFLIYFQGNSAPDKSGLPSDRFSAERTGGSVSTLTIQRTQQEDSAVYLCASSFTSGRTGGNEQFFGPGTRLTVL.

This rearrangement joins TRBV6-1 to TRBJ2-5, with 10 bases fitting TRBD1. The CDR3 extends over 18 amino acids. The V gene end was trimmed by 3 bases and the J gene end by 1 base; junction bases not matched to a gene: 11. Germline V lookup: CDR1 MNHNS, CDR2 SASEGT. CDR3 bases: TGTGCCAGCAGTGATTTCCCACCGGGACAGGGGACCCAAGAGACCCAGTACTTC. Amino acids: CASSDFPPGQGTQETQYF.

The V and J genes are TRBV20-1 and TRBJ2-1, with a tentative D call TRBD1 (6 bases). This CDR3 region has 13 residues. The germline CDR1 and CDR2 sequences are DFQATT and SNEGSKA (reference sequence). V was trimmed by 6 bases and J by 5 bases, leaving 14 bases between them. The CDR3, as DNA: TGCAGTGCCCCAGCGGACAGACACAATGAGCAGTTCTTC. Translated, it gives CSAPADRHNEQFF.

CDR3: CASSQDWTGGMGYTF. The CDR3 coding sequence is TGCGCCAGCAGCCAAGATTGGACAGGGGGCATGGGCTACACCTTC. The genes are TRBV4-1 and TRBJ1-2; TRBD1 matches 11 bases. V gave up 0 bases and J gave up 8 bases; unmatched junction bases: 5. The CDR3 runs 15 residues. The germline V gene has CDR1 MGHRA and CDR2 YSYEKL.

This clonotype was picked up many times. The chain links TRBV6-1 to TRBJ2-7; weak D call: TRBD2 (6 bases). Looked up from germline, CDR1 is MNHNS and CDR2 is SASEGT. The CDR3 is made up of 14 amino acids. V lost 5 bases and J 7 bases, leaving 18 bases between the germline ends. DNA of the CDR3: TGTGCCAGCAGTTATTCCTCGGGAGTTCGGGAGCAGTACTTC. It translates to CASSYSSGVREQYF.

This chain connects TRBV7-3 to TRBJ2-3; 8 bases map to TRBD2. The CDR3 runs 15 residues. Germline V CDR1 and CDR2: SGHTA, FQGTGA. The J segment lost 4 bases and the V segment lost 5 bases, leaving 8 bases of the junction unmatched. The CDR3 spells CASSRAAGEADTQYF. For the CDR3, the DNA is TGTGCCAGCAGCCGCGCAGCGGGAGAGGCAGATACGCAGTATTTT.

The V and J genes are TRBV19 and TRBJ1-5; perhaps TRBD1 as D (5 bases). The CDR3 is 14 amino acids. The germline V gene encodes CDR1 LNHDA and CDR2 SQIVND (reference sequence). V lost 6 bases, J lost 6 bases, and 15 bases lay in between. The CDR3 bases are TGTGCCAGTAGGTCGGCAGGGTCGGGTCAGCCCCAGCATTTT. It yields the protein CASRSAGSGQPQHF.

The genes are TRBV12-3 or TRBV12-4 and TRBJ1-2; 7 bases are a match to TRBD1. This CDR3 contains 14 residues. Trimming cost V 6 bases and J 1 base; bases outside gene matches: 5. Here the CDR3 DNA reads TGTGCCAGCAGCTCTGGACAGGTTAACTATGGCTACACCTTC. Translated, it gives CASSSGQVNYGYTF.

This clonotype was counted at least ten times. The V and J genes are TRBV19 and TRBJ1-6, with D tentatively TRBD1 (5 bases). V was shortened by 6 bases and J by 5 bases, with 14 bases between the two germline ends. The CDR3 contains 15 residues. Germline V gene data show CDR1 as LNHDA and CDR2 as SQIVND (reference sequence). CDR3 loop: CASSIQGANNSPLHF. Written as DNA, the CDR3 is TGTGCCAGTAGCATCCAAGGGGCCAATAATTCACCCCTCCACTTT.

This clonotype has more than one count but fewer than ten. The chain links TRBV20-1 to TRBJ2-7; tentatively, D is TRBD2 (7 bases). CDR1 and CDR2 (germline): DFQATT, SNEGSKA (reference sequence). The CDR3 extends over 15 amino acids. The germline V and J ends were trimmed by 4 bases and 5 bases, with 21 bases remaining between them. The CDR3 DNA sequence: TGCAGTGCTACCCGCGGGAGTGGGGGGGCAAACGAGCAGTACTTC. Its protein is CSATRGSGGANEQYF.

The genes are TRBV12-3 or TRBV12-4 and TRBJ2-3; D not certain. The CDR3 extends over 13 amino acids. Deletions cut 5 bases from V and 2 bases from J, with 8 bases between. This chain's CDR3 is CASSVHPTDTQYF. CDR3 bases: TGTGCCAGCAGTGTGCACCCCACAGATACGCAGTATTTT.

This clonotype has just a few counts. With a much larger clone just one base away, this may be a read error. The chain has TRBV7-2 and TRBJ1-1; D gene uncertain. Germline V gives CDR1 SGHTA, CDR2 FQGNSA. CDR3 length equals 12 residues. With 5 bases removed from V and 0 bases from J, the gap between germline ends came to 4 bases. CDR3 sequence reads: CASSIMNTEAFF. CDR3 bases: TGTGCCAGCAGCATCATGAACACTGAAGCTTTCTTT.

This chain links TRBV19 with TRBJ2-2, with D perhaps matching TRBD2 (5 bases). This CDR3 contains 15 residues. Germline-derived CDR1 and CDR2 are LNHDA and SQIVND (reference sequence). V lost 5 bases to trimming and J lost 9 bases, with 19 bases between them. In DNA, the CDR3 is TGTGCCAGTAGTGCTTACGTAGGGAGAACCCGGGAGCTGTTTTTT. This codes for CASSAYVGRTRELFF.

The V and J genes are TRBV19 and TRBJ2-1; 11 bases line up with TRBD2. This CDR3 has 20 amino acids. Germline CDR1 and CDR2: LNHDA and SQIVND (reference sequence). V lost 3 bases, J lost 0 bases, and 13 bases stayed unmatched. CDR3 region: CASSILLAGDPMSSYNEQFF. CDR3 nucleotide sequence: TGTGCCAGTAGTATCCTACTAGCGGGGGACCCAATGAGCTCCTACAATGAGCAGTTCTTC.

The chain joins TRBV7-9 to TRBJ2-5, with 8 bases identical to TRBD1. The V gene end was trimmed by 4 bases and the J gene end by 5 bases; junction bases not matched to a gene: 3. The CDR3 totals 13 residues. Germline lookup yields CDR1 SEHNR and CDR2 FQNEAQ (reference sequence). Here the CDR3 DNA reads TGTGCCAGCAGCTGGGGGGACAGGGAGACCCAGTACTTC. This encodes CASSWGDRETQYF.

This clonotype was seen a few times. The V gene is TRBV25-1, the J gene TRBJ1-4; TRBD1 is a possible D gene (6 bases). V lost 4 bases and J 6 bases, leaving 15 bases between the germline ends. The germline V gene encodes CDR1 MGHDK and CDR2 SYGVNS. The length of the CDR3 is 15 residues. The CDR3 DNA follows: TGTGCCAGCAGTGCGATCGGGCCAGGGGATGAAAAACTGTTTTTT. This encodes CASSAIGPGDEKLFF.

The chain couples TRBV20-1 to TRBJ2-6, with TRBD1 as a possible D gene (5 bases). The germline V and J ends were trimmed by 3 bases and 4 bases, with 10 bases remaining between them. CDR1 is DFQATT, CDR2 SNEGSKA, per germline (reference sequence). This CDR3 has 14 amino acids. For the CDR3, the DNA is TGCAGTGCTAGTGGGGCAAAGGGGGCCAACGTCCTGACTTTC. The encoded protein is CSASGAKGANVLTF.

CDR3: CASSLATGQYNEQFF. In nucleotides, the CDR3 is TGCGCCAGCAGCTTGGCCACGGGACAGTACAATGAGCAGTTCTTC. J is TRBJ2-1 and V is TRBV5-1; 7 bases align to TRBD1. The germline V gene has CDR1 SGHRS and CDR2 YFSETQ. The CDR3 runs to 15 residues. Trimming cost V 0 bases and J 4 bases; bases outside gene matches: 4.

There are many counts of this clonotype. The chain carries TRBV7-6 and TRBJ1-1; TRBD1 matches at 7 bases. J was trimmed by 5 bases and V by 5 bases; bases with no gene match: 5. This CDR3 region has 13 residues. Germline V CDR1 and CDR2: SGHVS, FNYEAQ. The CDR3 reads CASSLTGKTEAFF. The CDR3 DNA reads as TGTGCCAGCAGCCTGACAGGGAAAACTGAAGCTTTCTTT.

To note about this clonotype: This may come from a read error, since a much larger clone is one base off. The chain recombines TRBV12-3 or TRBV12-4 with TRBJ2-3; 8 nucleotides align to TRBD2. The CDR3 has 15 residues. The CDR3, as DNA: TGTGCCAGCAGTTTGGAGCGGGGGCTAACAGGTACGCAGTATTTT. Translated, it gives CASSLERGLTGTQYF.

Concerning this clonotype: A read error may account for a junction end that differs from germline. The chain uses TRBV19 and TRBJ2-7, with 8 nucleotides matching TRBD2. Germline CDR1 is LNHDA and CDR2 is SQIVND (reference sequence). The CDR3 runs to 14 residues. CDR3 sequence (DNA): TGTGCCAGTAATATAGCGGGGTCCTCCTACGAGCAGTACTTC. Protein: CASNIAGSSYEQYF.

The chain carries TRBV7-8 and TRBJ2-7; D is possibly TRBD1 (6 bases). Trimming stripped 1 base from V and 2 bases from J, with 12 bases between. CDR3 length: 15 residues. Germline V gives CDR1 SGHVS, CDR2 FQNEAQ. The CDR3 loop reads CASSLVRQATYEQYF. CDR3 nucleotides: TGTGCCAGCAGCTTAGTTCGACAGGCTACCTACGAGCAGTACTTC.

In this sample, this clonotype turned up a few times. The V gene is TRBV11-2, the J gene TRBJ1-6; no clear D. There are 15 residues in the CDR3. V was trimmed by 7 bases and J by 7 bases, leaving 17 bases between them. The germline CDR1 and CDR2 sequences are SGHAT and FQNNGV. The CDR3 here is CASTSNMGGNSPLHF. CDR3 nucleotides: TGTGCCAGCACGTCCAACATGGGCGGGAATTCACCCCTCCACTTT.

In this sample, this clonotype turned up a few times. The gene calls are TRBV7-2 and TRBJ2-7; D might be TRBD1 or TRBD2, each matching 5 bases. Deletions cut 4 bases from V and 4 bases from J, with 23 bases between. The CDR3 is 17 residues long. CDR1 and CDR2 from the germline V gene are SGHTA and FQGNSA. CDR3 sequence (DNA): TGTGCCAGCAGCTCCGGGACCTCCCTCCGCCAGCTTTACGAGCAGTACTTC. This translates into CASSSGTSLRQLYEQYF.

V usage is TRBV28 and J usage is TRBJ2-1, with 16 bases aligning to TRBD2. Per germline, CDR1 MDHEN and CDR2 SYDVKM. The length of the CDR3 is 17 residues. Losses at the gene ends were 2 bases for V and 10 bases for J; bases not matched to a gene: 8. CDR3 coding DNA: TGTGCCAGCAGTTTACCGCCGGGACTAGCGGGAGGGAGGGAGCAGTTCTTC. It specifies CASSLPPGLAGGREQFF.